These 14 T cell receptor beta chains were all obtained from the same sample, sequenced in a study of post-analysis software for immune sequencing data. These receptors have no known antigen. Prepared TCR beta cDNA libraries contained unique molecular identifiers. TCRdb re-derived calls from the PCR reads in MiXCR, one entry per CDR3 protein. The sample lists about 430,000 distinct CDR3 sequences; approximately 39% were seen once. Whole-study findings and limits: Patients showed TRBV5-6, TRBV5-1 and TRBV20-1 among roughly 5 TRBV segments more frequent than in controls.

The sequenced material came from blood. The receptors were gathered from a girl aged 2 to 10 with multiple sclerosis.

This chain joins TRBV20-1 and TRBJ2-1; 11 positions match TRBD2. The germline gives CDR1 DFQATT, CDR2 SNEGSKA (reference sequence). The V and J ends lost 4 bases and 4 bases, in that order; junction bases with no gene match: 3. The CDR3 length is 14 residues. The DNA of the CDR3 is TGCAGTGCTACTAGCGGGAGGACTTACAATGAGCAGTTCTTC. As protein: CSATSGRTYNEQFF.

V gene TRBV20-1 combines with J gene TRBJ1-2; D perhaps matches TRBD1 (5 bases). Germline V gene data show CDR1 as DFQATT and CDR2 as SNEGSKA (reference sequence). V lost 6 bases and J 5 bases, leaving 13 bases between the germline ends. The CDR3 is 12 residues long. The chain's CDR3 is CSAGAIKYGYTF. DNA of the CDR3: TGCAGTGCCGGGGCTATTAAATATGGCTACACCTTC.

The table lists this clonotype with a few counts. This chain connects TRBV5-1 to TRBJ2-1, with D hard to call. In germline, CDR1 is SGHRS, CDR2 YFSETQ. CDR3 length equals 12 residues. V lost 2 bases and J lost 7, with 7 bases in between. In DNA, the CDR3 is TGCGCCAGCAGCTTTTTTGAGAATGAGCAGTTCTTC. Protein product: CASSFFENEQFF.

This clonotype was counted a few times. The chain combines TRBV28 with TRBJ2-7, with D unresolved. The CDR3 contains 13 residues. V gave up 3 bases and J gave up 4 bases, with 10 bases separating them. The V gene's germline CDR1 is MDHEN and CDR2 SYDVKM. The DNA of the CDR3 is TGTGCCAGCAGTTTTGGGTACCGTTACGAGCAGTACTTC. Amino acids: CASSFGYRYEQYF.

This clonotype occurred many times. The chain joins TRBV28 to TRBJ2-7; D perhaps matches TRBD2 (5 bases). V was pared by 5 bases and J by 5 bases, with 13 bases between. CDR1 and CDR2 (germline): MDHEN, SYDVKM. This CDR3 contains 13 residues. This CDR3 reads CASSVGVRDEQYF. CDR3 sequence (DNA): TGTGCCAGCAGTGTCGGGGTACGGGACGAGCAGTACTTC.

The chain employs TRBV7-2 and TRBJ2-6, with 13 bases that match TRBD2. The CDR3 length is 20 residues. Germline loops: CDR1 SGHTA, CDR2 FQGNSA. Unmatched junction bases numbered 12, after V lost 5 bases and J lost 2 bases. CDR3 protein: CASSPAYPGLAGAGANVLTF. The DNA of the CDR3 is TGTGCCAGCAGCCCTGCTTATCCCGGACTAGCGGGAGCTGGGGCCAACGTCCTGACTTTC.

J is TRBJ1-2 and V is TRBV5-6; D not certain. Trimming stripped 2 bases from V and 6 bases from J, with 11 bases between. Germline V gives CDR1 SGHDT, CDR2 YYEEEE. The CDR3 is 13 residues long. In DNA, the CDR3 is TGTGCCAGCAGCTTTGGAAACCAGGATGGCTACACCTTC. Its protein is CASSFGNQDGYTF. The variable domain in full, with the rest retrieved from reference TRBV5-6 and TRBJ1-2, is DAGVTQSPTHLIKTRGQQVTLRCSPKSGHDTVSWYQQALGQGPQFIFQYYEEEERQRGNFPDRFSGHQFPNYSSELNVNALLLGDSALYLCASSFGNQDGYTFGSGTRLTVV.

A few counts support this clonotype. J is TRBJ2-7 and V is TRBV15, with D possibly being TRBD1 (5 bases). The length of the CDR3 is 15 residues. The ends were cut back, 2 bases at V and 0 bases at J, with 11 bases in the middle. CDR1 is LNHNV, CDR2 YYDKDF, per germline (reference sequence). CDR3 sequence reads: CATSRTLTVSYEQYF. The CDR3 bases are TGTGCCACCAGCAGAACGCTGACAGTCTCCTACGAGCAGTACTTC.

The rearrangement links TRBV20-1 to TRBJ2-1; the D gene is possibly TRBD1 (8 bases). The CDR3 is 15 amino acids. Germline CDR1 is DFQATT and CDR2 is SNEGSKA (reference sequence). Trimming left V 5 bases short and J 10 bases short, with 24 bases between. The CDR3 DNA reads as TGCAGTGCTTGGGAGGGAGGGGACAGGTTCGACGAGCAGTTCTTC. It encodes CSAWEGGDRFDEQFF.

This clonotype was counted between two and nine times. The J gene is TRBJ2-1, the V gene TRBV28; tentatively, D is TRBD2 (5 bases). Germline V CDR1 and CDR2: MDHEN, SYDVKM. The V gene lost 1 base and the J gene lost 2 bases, with 12 bases spanning the gap. The CDR3 extends over 16 amino acids. The DNA of the CDR3 is TGTGCCAGCAGTTTATTTTCGGGAAGAACCTACAATGAGCAGTTCTTC. This codes for CASSLFSGRTYNEQFF.

The rearrangement uses TRBV4-1 and TRBJ1-5, with D tentatively TRBD1 (6 bases). The CDR3 spans 14 residues. Between the trimmed V and J ends, which lost 4 bases and 7 bases, there was a span of 14 bases. From germline, CDR1 is MGHRA and CDR2 YSYEKL. The CDR3 reads CASSRQWGRQPQHF. In DNA, the CDR3 is TGCGCCAGCAGCCGTCAGTGGGGGCGCCAGCCCCAGCATTTT.

The chain uses TRBV15 and TRBJ2-7, with 9 positions matching TRBD2. The V and J ends lost 0 bases and 1 base, in that order; junction bases with no gene match: 10. The CDR3 runs to 18 residues. Germline assignment: CDR1 LNHNV and CDR2 YYDKDF (reference sequence). The CDR3 DNA reads as TGTGCCACCAGCAGAGATTTACTAGCGGGCGATCGGTCCTACGAGCAGTACTTC. Translating it yields CATSRDLLAGDRSYEQYF.

The V and J genes are TRBV4-1 and TRBJ1-2; 7 bases fit TRBD1. J was trimmed by 4 bases and V by 4 bases; bases with no gene match: 3. The CDR3 contains 13 residues. Per the germline V gene, CDR1 is MGHRA and CDR2 is YSYEKL. The CDR3 DNA follows: TGCGCCAGCAGCCCGGGACAGTTCTATGGCTACACCTTC. It yields the protein CASSPGQFYGYTF.

This clonotype was seen only a few times. The chain joins TRBV12-3 or TRBV12-4 to TRBJ1-2; TRBD1 agrees at 7 bases. After removal of 6 bases from V and 4 bases from J, the junction contained 8 bases not matched to a gene. The CDR3 extends over 14 amino acids. CDR3 in amino acids: CASSRDGTVYGYTF. CDR3 DNA sequence: TGTGCCAGCAGCCGAGACGGGACAGTCTATGGCTACACCTTC.